A selection of T cell receptor beta chains follows, all from one sample in a study of T cell responses to AZD1222 COVID-19 vaccine. Data came from immunoSEQ multiplex PCR; TCRdb stores just in-frame clones and leaves some out. Counted here are more than 100,000 clones, more than 85% occurring once; the ten biggest clones make up about 10%. The source was peripheral blood, collected on day 0 of AZD1222 vaccination. These receptors originate from an adult in good health. Each CDR3 is given with its conserved first and last residue. Fields, in order: D gene, J gene, clone size, V gene, CDR3 DNA, CDR3 protein. A D gene is named only where the DNA matches it firmly. Expanded clones get a size class; other rows say once, few or many, or leave the size out.

d_call: -; j_call: TRBJ1-4; clone_size: -; v_call: TRBV30; cdr3_nt: TGTGCCTGGAGTTGGGGGGGAGAGGAAAAACTGTTTTTT; cdr3_aa: CAWSWGGEEKLFF
d_call: -; j_call: TRBJ1-1; clone_size: -; v_call: TRBV27; cdr3_nt: TGTGCCAGCAGTTTATCCCGGAACACTGAAGCTTTCTTT; cdr3_aa: CASSLSRNTEAFF
d_call: -; j_call: TRBJ1-1; clone_size: -; v_call: TRBV6-5; cdr3_nt: TGTGCCAGCATGGGGAACACTGAAGCTTTCTTT; cdr3_aa: CASMGNTEAFF
d_call: -; j_call: TRBJ1-2; clone_size: -; v_call: TRBV30; cdr3_nt: TGTGCCTGGAGTGTACTGGCGGAAGGCTACACCTTC; cdr3_aa: CAWSVLAEGYTF
d_call: -; j_call: TRBJ1-2; clone_size: -; v_call: TRBV21-1; cdr3_nt: TGTGCCAGCAGCGACCTCAGGCGTTCGCCAGGTACTAACTATGGCTACACCTTC; cdr3_aa: CASSDLRRSPGTNYGYTF
d_call: -; j_call: TRBJ2-2; clone_size: -; v_call: TRBV27; cdr3_nt: TGTGCCAGCAGTTGGACAGTTAACACCGGGGAGCTGTTTTTT; cdr3_aa: CASSWTVNTGELFF
d_call: -; j_call: TRBJ2-1; clone_size: -; v_call: TRBV11-1; cdr3_nt: TGTGCCAGCAGTTCAAGGGGCGGACAGTTCTACAATGAGCAGTTCTTC; cdr3_aa: CASSSRGGQFYNEQFF
d_call: -; j_call: TRBJ1-1; clone_size: -; v_call: TRBV12-5; cdr3_nt: TGTGCTAGTGGTTTGGGGCAGACGAACACTGAAGCTTTCTTT; cdr3_aa: CASGLGQTNTEAFF
d_call: -; j_call: TRBJ1-6; clone_size: -; v_call: TRBV25-1; cdr3_nt: TGTGCCAGCAGGTCAAGTGTCAGCAATTCACCCCTCCACTTT; cdr3_aa: CASRSSVSNSPLHF
d_call: TRBD1; j_call: TRBJ1-1; clone_size: -; v_call: TRBV6-2/TRBV6-3; cdr3_nt: TGTGCCAGCAGTCCGGGATCACACAGGGGGGGCACTGAAGCTTTCTTT; cdr3_aa: CASSPGSHRGGTEAFF
d_call: TRBD1; j_call: TRBJ2-1; clone_size: -; v_call: TRBV18; cdr3_nt: TGTGCCAGCTCACCATGGGGACAGGGCGATCAGTTCTTC; cdr3_aa: CASSPWGQGDQFF
d_call: TRBD1; j_call: TRBJ1-1; clone_size: -; v_call: TRBV28; cdr3_nt: TGTGCCAGCAGCATGGGCAGGGGGCGGTACACTGAAGCTTTCTTT; cdr3_aa: CASSMGRGRYTEAFF
d_call: TRBD1; j_call: TRBJ1-2; clone_size: -; v_call: TRBV4-3; cdr3_nt: TGCGCCAGCAGCCCTTCCGGGACAGGGGTAAGGATCTATGGCTACACCTTC; cdr3_aa: CASSPSGTGVRIYGYTF
d_call: -; j_call: TRBJ2-5; clone_size: few; v_call: TRBV18; cdr3_nt: TGTGCCAGCTCACCGGGGGAGACCCAGTACTTC; cdr3_aa: CASSPGETQYF
d_call: -; j_call: TRBJ2-7; clone_size: -; v_call: TRBV19; cdr3_nt: TGTGCCAGTAGTACTCCACCGGGGGTGGTGAAGGACGAGCAGTACTTC; cdr3_aa: CASSTPPGVVKDEQYF
d_call: -; j_call: TRBJ1-6; clone_size: -; v_call: TRBV3-1/TRBV3-2; cdr3_nt: TGTGCCAGCAGCCAAGTTAGGCGCCGGCCCGGACAAAACCCTGCACCCCTCCACTTT; cdr3_aa: CASSQVRRRPGQNPAPLHF
d_call: -; j_call: TRBJ2-1; clone_size: -; v_call: TRBV21-1; cdr3_nt: TGTGCCAGCAGCAACTACAATGAGCAGTTCTTC; cdr3_aa: CASSNYNEQFF
d_call: TRBD1; j_call: TRBJ2-4; clone_size: -; v_call: TRBV6-2/TRBV6-3; cdr3_nt: TGTGCCAGCAGTTACTCGCGGACAGGGGAAGGCAAAAACATTCAGTACTTC; cdr3_aa: CASSYSRTGEGKNIQYF
d_call: -; j_call: TRBJ2-7; clone_size: -; v_call: TRBV7-2; cdr3_nt: TGTGCCAGCAGCTCCAACAGGGTATTGGGACTCGAGCAGTACTTC; cdr3_aa: CASSSNRVLGLEQYF
d_call: -; j_call: TRBJ1-5; clone_size: few; v_call: TRBV18; cdr3_nt: TGTGCCAGCTCACTTCAGGAGGGCAATCAGCCCCAGCATTTT; cdr3_aa: CASSLQEGNQPQHF
d_call: TRBD2; j_call: TRBJ2-7; clone_size: -; v_call: TRBV27; cdr3_nt: TGTGCCAGCAGCAAGACTAGCGGGGTGGGGAATAGGTACGAGCAGTACTTC; cdr3_aa: CASSKTSGVGNRYEQYF
d_call: -; j_call: TRBJ2-1; clone_size: -; v_call: TRBV3-1/TRBV3-2; cdr3_nt: TGTGCCAGCAGCCGGTCCCCTAGCGAGCTCTCCAATGAGCAGTTCTTC; cdr3_aa: CASSRSPSELSNEQFF
d_call: -; j_call: TRBJ1-1; clone_size: -; v_call: TRBV4-1; cdr3_nt: TGCGCCAGCAGCCCCCCGTGGCAGGAGAACACTGAAGCTTTCTTT; cdr3_aa: CASSPPWQENTEAFF
d_call: TRBD2; j_call: TRBJ2-7; clone_size: -; v_call: TRBV5-1; cdr3_nt: TGCGCCAGCAGCTTGCATACTAGCGGGAGGACCTACGAGCAGTACTTC; cdr3_aa: CASSLHTSGRTYEQYF
d_call: -; j_call: TRBJ2-3; clone_size: -; v_call: TRBV27; cdr3_nt: TGTGCCAGCAGTTTGAGGACCGTTACAGATACGCAGTATTTT; cdr3_aa: CASSLRTVTDTQYF
d_call: -; j_call: TRBJ1-3; clone_size: -; v_call: TRBV11-3; cdr3_nt: TGTGCCAGCAGCTTAGTAGCCGGGATCTCTGGAAACACCATATATTTT; cdr3_aa: CASSLVAGISGNTIYF
d_call: -; j_call: TRBJ2-2; clone_size: -; v_call: TRBV7-2; cdr3_nt: TGTGCCAGCGAGGCCCGTATCGACACCGGGGAGCTGTTTTTT; cdr3_aa: CASEARIDTGELFF
d_call: -; j_call: TRBJ1-1; clone_size: -; v_call: TRBV14; cdr3_nt: TGTGCCAGCAGCCAAGACAGAAACACTGAAGCTTTCTTT; cdr3_aa: CASSQDRNTEAFF
d_call: TRBD2; j_call: TRBJ2-5; clone_size: -; v_call: TRBV4-2; cdr3_nt: TGTGCCAGCAGCCAAGGCGGGAGGGGTTCGGAGACCCAGTACTTC; cdr3_aa: CASSQGGRGSETQYF
d_call: -; j_call: TRBJ2-3; clone_size: -; v_call: TRBV24-1; cdr3_nt: TGTGCCACCAGTGATTTGTACACGGCTAGCACAGATACGCAGTATTTT; cdr3_aa: CATSDLYTASTDTQYF
d_call: TRBD1; j_call: TRBJ2-7; clone_size: -; v_call: TRBV11-3; cdr3_nt: TGTGCCAGCAGCTCCCCGGGACAGGAGCAGTACTTC; cdr3_aa: CASSSPGQEQYF
d_call: -; j_call: TRBJ2-1; clone_size: -; v_call: TRBV9; cdr3_nt: TGTGCCAGCAGCGTAGGGGGCATCTACGATGAGCAGTTCTTC; cdr3_aa: CASSVGGIYDEQFF
d_call: -; j_call: TRBJ1-4; clone_size: few; v_call: TRBV29-1; cdr3_nt: TGCAGCGCCCGCAGCATATTTAATGAAAAACTGTTTTTT; cdr3_aa: CSARSIFNEKLFF